Below, 30 T cell receptor beta chains from the same sample are listed, as sequenced in a study of T cell responses to AZD1222 COVID-19 vaccine (dated by TCRdb to 2020 to 2023). The sample's time point label, decoded: baseline before first vaccination. According to the study, the label for this sample's treatment or condition signals: meningococcal conjugate vaccine given as trial control. Libraries were built with the immunoSEQ multiplex PCR assay. The immuneACCESS repertoire file appears here via TCRdb, limited to in-frame rearrangements. These files lack a portion of the clones; in checked studies, under half of the deficit traces to unresolved V genes, and the cause of the others is not known. In this sample the table shows 100,000 to 110,000 clones, around 87% of which occur a single time. More than 3.5% of the sample rests with the top ten. The sample here was peripheral blood, taken on day 0 of MenACWY control vaccination. The source of these receptors is an adult in good health.

The rearrangement uses TRBV6-2 or TRBV6-3 and TRBJ1-5; D unresolved. The V gene lost 5 bases and the J gene lost 7 bases, with 9 bases spanning the gap. The CDR3 consists of 12 residues. Per germline, CDR1 MNHEY and CDR2 SVGEGT. This chain's CDR3 is CASSTIEQPQHF. CDR3 coding DNA: TGTGCCAGCAGTACCATCGAGCAGCCCCAGCATTTT.

J is TRBJ1-4 and V is TRBV4-3, with a tentative D call TRBD1 (6 bases). The CDR3 has 14 amino acids. V gave up 3 bases and J gave up 7 bases, with 12 bases separating them. The germline CDR1 and CDR2 sequences are LGHNA and YSLEER. For the CDR3, the DNA is TGCGCCAGCAGCCAGGGGGGCGGCGGTGAAAAACTGTTTTTT. Translating it yields CASSQGGGGEKLFF.

V usage is TRBV10-1 and J usage is TRBJ2-7; 9 nucleotides match TRBD2. The germline CDR1 and CDR2 sequences are WNHNN and SYGVQD (reference sequence). The V segment lost 6 bases and the J segment 4 bases; nucleotides outside the gene matches: 4. This CDR3 region has 13 residues. The CDR3 reads CASSPSGIYEQYF. The CDR3 DNA reads as TGCGCCAGCAGCCCTAGCGGGATATACGAGCAGTACTTC.

The V gene is TRBV11-2, the J gene TRBJ1-2; D not certain. This CDR3 has 13 amino acids. CDR1 is SGHAT and CDR2 is FQNNGV in the germline V gene. The V end lost 5 bases, the J end lost 1 base, and 8 bases lay between the germline ends. CDR3 bases: TGTGCCAGCAGCCCGGTTCGTAACTATGGCTACACCTTC. Its protein product is CASSPVRNYGYTF.

The J gene is TRBJ2-5, the V gene TRBV20-1, with D possibly being TRBD1 or TRBD2 (5 bases each). The CDR3 totals 15 residues. Trimming removed 3 bases from V and 4 bases from J, with 18 bases in between. The V gene's germline CDR1 is DFQATT and CDR2 SNEGSKA (reference sequence). CDR3 sequence (DNA): TGCAGTGCTAGTGCGACGAGGGGATACGGAGAGACCCAGTACTTC. Translated: CSASATRGYGETQYF.

This chain links TRBV15 with TRBJ2-3, with 7 bases identical to TRBD2. This CDR3 is built from 16 residues. The ends lost 1 base at V and 2 bases at J; junction bases unmatched: 6. Germline loops: CDR1 LNHNV, CDR2 YYDKDF (reference sequence). CDR3 coding DNA: TGTGCCACCAGCAGAGTTCCGAGCGGGACCACAGATACGCAGTATTTT. It yields the protein CATSRVPSGTTDTQYF.

This clone was found once. The J gene is TRBJ1-4, the V gene TRBV5-1; D call uncertain. This CDR3 region has 13 residues. Trimming stripped 4 bases from V and 6 bases from J, with 10 bases between. Looked up from germline, CDR1 is SGHRS and CDR2 is YFSETQ. CDR3 sequence reads: CASSESTDEKLFF. In DNA form, the CDR3 reads TGCGCCAGCAGCGAGAGTACCGATGAAAAACTGTTTTTT. Together with reference TRBV5-1 and TRBJ1-4, the CDR3 gives the full variable domain: KAGVTQTPRYLIKTRGQQVTLSCSPISGHRSVSWYQQTPGQGLQFLFEYFSETQRNKGNFPGRFSGRQFSNSRSEMNVSTLELGDSALYLCASSESTDEKLFFGSGTQLSVL.

This chain connects TRBV28 to TRBJ2-4; D is unclear. The V gene lost 5 bases and the J gene lost 0 bases, with 8 bases spanning the gap. Germline CDR1 MDHEN, CDR2 SYDVKM. The CDR3 is 14 residues long. This CDR3 reads CASSLLLAKNIQYF. In DNA form, the CDR3 reads TGTGCCAGCAGTCTACTTCTAGCCAAAAACATTCAGTACTTC.

This clone was seen only a few times. The CDR3 here is CASSFRVFGANTEAFF. CDR3 bases: TGTGCCAGCAGTTTCCGCGTTTTTGGGGCGAACACTGAAGCTTTCTTT. The chain combines TRBV28 with TRBJ1-1; D might be TRBD1 (5 bases). This CDR3 contains 16 residues. With 3 bases removed from V and 1 base from J, the gap between germline ends came to 15 bases. Per the germline V gene, CDR1 is MDHEN and CDR2 is SYDVKM.

The CDR3 loop is CASSLIFNASSYNEQFF. DNA for the CDR3: TGTGCCAGCAGCTTAATTTTCAACGCTAGCTCCTACAATGAGCAGTTCTTC. The V and J genes are TRBV7-4 and TRBJ2-1; D remains ambiguous. The CDR3 extends over 17 amino acids. The germline gives CDR1 SGHVT, CDR2 SQSDAQ. Trimming removed 2 bases from V and 0 bases from J, with 14 bases in between.

The rearrangement links TRBV28 to TRBJ1-2, with TRBD1 matching 8 bases. J gave up 0 bases and V 5 bases, and 2 bases lay outside the gene matches. Germline CDR1 and CDR2: MDHEN and SYDVKM. The CDR3 totals 14 residues. CDR3 nucleotides: TGTGCCAGCAGTCAGGGGGCAGCTAACTATGGCTACACCTTC. Amino acids: CASSQGAANYGYTF.

This sequence joins TRBV11-3 and TRBJ2-1; D ambiguous. CDR1 and CDR2 (germline): SGHNT, YENEEA. This CDR3 comprises 13 residues. The V and J ends lost 1 base and 10 bases respectively, with 11 bases between them. CDR3 DNA sequence: TGTGCCAGCAGCTTAGGGGTCTCCCTGGAGCAGTTCTTC. As protein: CASSLGVSLEQFF.

CDR3 residues: CASTKRAGTAGEQYF. As DNA, the CDR3 is TGTGCCAGCACCAAAAGGGCGGGTACCGCGGGCGAGCAGTACTTC. The rearrangement joins TRBV28 to TRBJ2-7, with a tentative D call TRBD2 (5 bases). Germline-derived CDR1 and CDR2 are MDHEN and SYDVKM. The ends were cut back, 7 bases at V and 6 bases at J, with 22 bases in the middle. This CDR3 has 15 residues. The full variable domain, its missing parts supplied by reference TRBV28 and TRBJ2-7, is DVKVTQSSRYLVKRTGEKVFLECVQDMDHENMFWYRQDPGLGLRLIYFSYDVKMKEKGDIPEGYSVSREKKERFSLILESASTNQTSMYLCASTKRAGTAGEQYFGPGTRLTVT.

The chain uses TRBV28 and TRBJ2-1, with D tentatively TRBD1 or TRBD2 (6 bases each). V lost 8 bases and J 10 bases, leaving 21 bases between the germline ends. CDR1 is MDHEN, CDR2 SYDVKM, per germline. The CDR3 runs to 14 residues. CDR3 sequence: CASGGRGPIWEQFF. The CDR3 DNA reads as TGTGCCAGCGGGGGGCGGGGACCTATCTGGGAGCAGTTCTTC. Complete variable domain (other parts from reference TRBV28 and TRBJ2-1): DVKVTQSSRYLVKRTGEKVFLECVQDMDHENMFWYRQDPGLGLRLIYFSYDVKMKEKGDIPEGYSVSREKKERFSLILESASTNQTSMYLCASGGRGPIWEQFFGPGTRLTVL.

This chain joins TRBV5-1 and TRBJ2-7, with 10 bases fitting TRBD1. V lost 4 bases, J lost 3 bases, and 7 bases stayed unmatched. Germline CDR1 is SGHRS and CDR2 is YFSETQ. The CDR3 contains 15 residues. The CDR3 DNA reads TGCGCCAGCAGCGACCGGACAGGGGGGAACTACGAGCAGTACTTC. Translating gives CASSDRTGGNYEQYF. Complete variable domain (other parts from reference TRBV5-1 and TRBJ2-7): KAGVTQTPRYLIKTRGQQVTLSCSPISGHRSVSWYQQTPGQGLQFLFEYFSETQRNKGNFPGRFSGRQFSNSRSEMNVSTLELGDSALYLCASSDRTGGNYEQYFGPGTRLTVT.

CDR3 in amino acids: CASSDRADEWVYNEQFF. The CDR3 coding sequence is TGTGCCAGCAGTGATAGGGCTGATGAATGGGTATACAATGAGCAGTTCTTC. J is TRBJ2-1 and V is TRBV6-1; D is ambiguous. Germline V gene sequence: CDR1 MNHNS, CDR2 SASEGT. The V and J ends lost 3 bases and 4 bases respectively, with 19 bases between them. CDR3 length equals 17 residues.

This clone was recorded only once. The CDR3 DNA reads as TGCAGCGCCGAGAGGGACGGAGTCTTTGAGCAGTACTTC. Translating gives CSAERDGVFEQYF. The V gene is TRBV29-1, the J gene TRBJ2-7; D may be TRBD1 or TRBD2 (5 bases each). The CDR3 spans 13 residues. The germline gives CDR1 SQVTM, CDR2 ANQGSEA. Trimming removed 7 bases from V and 7 bases from J, with 20 bases in between.

This chain uses TRBV7-2 with TRBJ2-3, with D uncertain. Trimming removed 5 bases at V and 0 bases at J, with 12 bases between. CDR1 SGHTA and CDR2 FQGNSA come from the germline V gene. The CDR3 consists of 15 residues. The DNA for the CDR3 is TGTGCCAGCAGCCCCGATGGTGGTAGCACAGATACGCAGTATTTT. Amino acid sequence: CASSPDGGSTDTQYF.

This clone has a handful of counts. The V and J genes are TRBV9 and TRBJ1-1; D might be TRBD1 (5 bases). The CDR3 runs 16 residues. Trimming left V 6 bases short and J 3 bases short, with 21 bases between. Germline V gives CDR1 SGDLS, CDR2 YYNGEE. In DNA, the CDR3 is TGTGCCAGCACCAATCCCCCCGGGGGGACGGACACTGAAGCTTTCTTT. Amino acid sequence: CASTNPPGGTDTEAFF.

The CDR3 loop is CASSRPGTGGGNEKLFF. As DNA, the CDR3 is TGTGCCAGTAGCCGCCCCGGGACAGGGGGCGGTAATGAAAAACTGTTTTTT. The gene calls are TRBV19 and TRBJ1-4, with TRBD1 identical over 12 bases. The CDR3 runs 17 residues. After removal of 6 bases from V and 4 bases from J, the junction contained 9 bases not matched to a gene. Germline lookup yields CDR1 LNHDA and CDR2 SQIVND (reference sequence). Based on the CDR3 plus reference TRBV19 and TRBJ1-4, the full variable domain is DGGITQSPKYLFRKEGQNVTLSCEQNLNHDAMYWYRQDPGQGLRLIYYSQIVNDFQKGDIAEGYSVSREKKESFPLTVTSAQKNPTAFYLCASSRPGTGGGNEKLFFGSGTQLSVL.

This chain links TRBV11-2 with TRBJ2-7; D is possibly TRBD2 (6 bases). V shed 3 bases and J shed 4 bases, with 13 bases lying between them. The CDR3 covers 14 residues. Looked up from germline, CDR1 is SGHAT and CDR2 is FQNNGV. CDR3 nucleotide sequence: TGTGCCAGCAGCTTCCAACGGGAGTTTTACGAGCAGTACTTC. This gives the protein CASSFQREFYEQYF.

The CDR3 reads CATRLPSGNTIYF. The CDR3 nucleotides are TGTGCCACCCGACTCCCCTCTGGAAACACCATATATTTT. The chain recombines TRBV6-5 with TRBJ1-3; D is unclear. The CDR3 is made up of 13 amino acids. Trimming removed 10 bases at V and 0 bases at J, with 10 bases between. The V gene's germline CDR1 is MNHEY and CDR2 SVGAGI.

The genes are TRBV11-3 and TRBJ2-1, with 8 bases identical to TRBD2. CDR1 is SGHNT and CDR2 is YENEEA in the germline V gene. The V and J ends lost 2 bases and 4 bases, in that order; junction bases with no gene match: 1. The CDR3 length is 14 residues. In DNA, the CDR3 is TGTGCCAGCAGCTTAAGCGGGAGTTACAATGAGCAGTTCTTC. It encodes CASSLSGSYNEQFF.

The V call is TRBV19, the J call TRBJ1-1; D gene ambiguous. The CDR3 loop spans 17 amino acids. Germline CDR1 LNHDA, CDR2 SQIVND (reference sequence). V was cut by 0 bases and J by 4 bases, with 18 bases left in between. The CDR3 loop reads CASSIDLGLSFGTEAFF. The CDR3 DNA sequence: TGTGCCAGTAGTATAGATCTGGGGTTGAGTTTTGGCACTGAAGCTTTCTTT.

This clone appeared once. The genes are TRBV9 and TRBJ2-3; 8 positions match TRBD2. The V segment lost 2 bases and the J segment 3 bases; nucleotides outside the gene matches: 5. The CDR3 covers 15 residues. Germline values: CDR1 SGDLS, CDR2 YYNGEE. CDR3 protein: CASSVGGGTTDTQYF. DNA for the CDR3: TGTGCCAGCAGCGTCGGCGGGGGGACTACAGATACGCAGTATTTT.

This sequence joins TRBV21-1 and TRBJ1-1. TRBV21-1 is shown as a pseudogene. This CDR3 is 18 amino acids long. The CDR3 region has the DNA TGTGCCAGCAGCAAAGACGCGCGAGTAGGAAATGCGAACACTGAAGCTTTCTTT. This gives the protein CASSKDARVGNANTEAFF.

The chain couples TRBV5-4 to TRBJ2-2, with TRBD2 identical over 10 bases. This CDR3 has 15 amino acids. J was trimmed by 5 bases and V by 4 bases; bases with no gene match: 5. Germline CDR1 is SGHNT and CDR2 is YYREEE (reference sequence). The CDR3 region is CASSPTSGKTGELFF. The CDR3 DNA reads as TGTGCCAGCAGCCCTACTAGCGGGAAGACCGGGGAGCTGTTTTTT.

The chain couples TRBV2 to TRBJ2-4; D gene ambiguous. The CDR3 runs 14 residues. Germline V gene sequence: CDR1 SNHLY, CDR2 FYNNEI. V lost 3 bases and J lost 0, with 6 bases in between. The CDR3 reads CASSESQAKNIQYF. As DNA, the CDR3 is TGTGCCAGCAGTGAGAGCCAAGCCAAAAACATTCAGTACTTC.

The chain couples TRBV11-2 to TRBJ1-1; D is unresolved. From germline, CDR1 is SGHAT and CDR2 FQNNGV. Trimming removed 1 base at V and 1 base at J, with 10 bases between. This CDR3 is built from 15 residues. The CDR3 region has the DNA TGTGCCAGCAGCTTAGGGCTGGTTGGGAACACTGAAGCTTTCTTT. This codes for CASSLGLVGNTEAFF.

The chain is built from TRBV29-1 and TRBJ2-7; 7 nucleotides align to TRBD1. The CDR3 spans 12 residues. V lost 4 bases, J lost 3 bases, and 3 bases stayed unmatched. The V gene's germline CDR1 is SQVTM and CDR2 ANQGSEA. The CDR3 region is CSVGGGLYEQYF. The CDR3, as DNA: TGCAGCGTTGGAGGGGGCCTCTACGAGCAGTACTTC.